The clone carrying this T cell receptor beta chain was picked up a small number of times. A read error may produce the germline difference seen at one junction end. The identical CDR3 is also encoded by other nucleotide sequences in the sample. The CDR3 is made up of 14 amino acids. CDR1 is SGHRS, CDR2 YFSETQ, per germline. Profiling relied on immunoSEQ multiplex PCR, and the TCRdb table lists in-frame clones only, not all of them. The data show around 200,000 clones, just under 95% seen once. These data belong to a study of control samples from healthy donors and cancer patients. The chain carries TRBV5-1 and TRBJ1-1; 9 bases map to TRBD1. This receptor was taken from a man in his fifties or sixties in good health. Sequencing was performed on blood. The CDR3 spells CASSLDRGNTEAFF. The CDR3 coding sequence is TGCGCCAGCAGTTTGGACAGGGGAAACACTGAAGCTTTCTTT.